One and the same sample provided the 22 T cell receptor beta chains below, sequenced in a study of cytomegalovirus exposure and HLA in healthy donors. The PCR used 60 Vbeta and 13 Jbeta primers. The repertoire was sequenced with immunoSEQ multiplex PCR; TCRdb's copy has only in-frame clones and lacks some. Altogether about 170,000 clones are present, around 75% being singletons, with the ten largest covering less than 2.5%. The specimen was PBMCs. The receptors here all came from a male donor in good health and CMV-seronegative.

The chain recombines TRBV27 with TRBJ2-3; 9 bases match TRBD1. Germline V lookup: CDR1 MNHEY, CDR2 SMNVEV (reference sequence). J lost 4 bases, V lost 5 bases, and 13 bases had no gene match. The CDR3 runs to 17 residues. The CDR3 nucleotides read TGTGCCAGCAGTAATCCGGGACAGGGTCTTTGGGCAGATACGCAGTATTTT. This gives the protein CASSNPGQGLWADTQYF.

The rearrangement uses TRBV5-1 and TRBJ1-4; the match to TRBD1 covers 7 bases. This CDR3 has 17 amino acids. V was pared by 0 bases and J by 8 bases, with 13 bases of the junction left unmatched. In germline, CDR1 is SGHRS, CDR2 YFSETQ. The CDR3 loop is CASSLAPGGMGGEKLFF. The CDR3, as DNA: TGCGCCAGCAGCTTGGCTCCAGGGGGGATGGGGGGCGAAAAACTGTTTTTT.

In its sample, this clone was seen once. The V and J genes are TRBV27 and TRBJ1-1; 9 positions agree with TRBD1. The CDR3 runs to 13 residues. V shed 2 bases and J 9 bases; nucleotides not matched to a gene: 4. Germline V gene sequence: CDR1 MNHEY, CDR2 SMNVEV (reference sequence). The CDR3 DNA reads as TGTGCCAGCAGTTTACTTACAGGGGGCAAAGCTTTCTTT. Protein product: CASSLLTGGKAFF.

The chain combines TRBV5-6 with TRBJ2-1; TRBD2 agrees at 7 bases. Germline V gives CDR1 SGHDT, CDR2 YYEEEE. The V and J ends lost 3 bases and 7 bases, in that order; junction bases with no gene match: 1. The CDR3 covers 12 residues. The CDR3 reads CASSSGGNEQFF. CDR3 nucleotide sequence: TGTGCCAGCAGCTCGGGGGGTAATGAGCAGTTCTTC. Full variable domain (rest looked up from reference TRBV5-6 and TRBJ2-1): DAGVTQSPTHLIKTRGQQVTLRCSPKSGHDTVSWYQQALGQGPQFIFQYYEEEERQRGNFPDRFSGHQFPNYSSELNVNALLLGDSALYLCASSSGGNEQFFGPGTRLTVL.

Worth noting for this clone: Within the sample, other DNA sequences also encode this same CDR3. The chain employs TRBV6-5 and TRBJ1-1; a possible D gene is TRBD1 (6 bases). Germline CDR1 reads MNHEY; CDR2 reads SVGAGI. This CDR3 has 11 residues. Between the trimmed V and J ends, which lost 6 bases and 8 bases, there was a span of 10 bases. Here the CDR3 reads CASSHRAEAFF. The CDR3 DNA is TGTGCCAGCAGCCACAGGGCCGAAGCTTTCTTT.

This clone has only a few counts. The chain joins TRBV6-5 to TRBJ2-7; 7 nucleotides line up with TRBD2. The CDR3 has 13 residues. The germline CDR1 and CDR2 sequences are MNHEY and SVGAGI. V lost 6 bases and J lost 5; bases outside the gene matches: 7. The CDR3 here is CASRRGGPDEQYF. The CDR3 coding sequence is TGTGCCAGCAGACGGGGAGGGCCGGACGAGCAGTACTTC.

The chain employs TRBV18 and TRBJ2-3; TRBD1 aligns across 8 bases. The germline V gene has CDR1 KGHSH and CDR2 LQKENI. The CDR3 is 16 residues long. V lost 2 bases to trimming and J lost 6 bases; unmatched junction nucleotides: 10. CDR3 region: CASSPGRGLDGDTQYF. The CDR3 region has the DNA TGTGCCAGCTCACCAGGCAGGGGGCTCGATGGGGATACGCAGTATTTT.

The CDR3 DNA sequence: TGTGCCACCAGCAGAGTCAGTCCCAATAGCAATCAGCCCCAGCATTTT. Translating gives CATSRVSPNSNQPQHF. This rearrangement joins TRBV15 to TRBJ1-5; D call uncertain. Trimming cost V 1 base and J 0 bases, with 10 bases left between them. The CDR3 consists of 16 residues. Per the germline V gene, CDR1 is LNHNV and CDR2 is YYDKDF (reference sequence).

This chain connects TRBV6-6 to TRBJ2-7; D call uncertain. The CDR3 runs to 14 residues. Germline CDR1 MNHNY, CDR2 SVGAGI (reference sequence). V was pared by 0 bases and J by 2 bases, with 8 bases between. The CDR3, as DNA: TGTGCCAGCAGTTACTCGGCTGAAGCCTACGAGCAGTACTTC. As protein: CASSYSAEAYEQYF.

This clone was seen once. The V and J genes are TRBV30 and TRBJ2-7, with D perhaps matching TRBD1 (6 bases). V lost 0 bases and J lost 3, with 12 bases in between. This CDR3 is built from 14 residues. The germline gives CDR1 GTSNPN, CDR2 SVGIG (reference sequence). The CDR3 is CAWSVRTALYEQYF. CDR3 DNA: TGTGCCTGGAGTGTCAGGACAGCTCTCTACGAGCAGTACTTC.

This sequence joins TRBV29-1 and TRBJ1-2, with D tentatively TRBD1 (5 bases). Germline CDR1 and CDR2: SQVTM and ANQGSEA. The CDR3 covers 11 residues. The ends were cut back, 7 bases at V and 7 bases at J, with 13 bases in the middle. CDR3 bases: TGCAGCGGTTCCTCAGGGATTGGCTACACCTTC. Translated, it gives CSGSSGIGYTF.

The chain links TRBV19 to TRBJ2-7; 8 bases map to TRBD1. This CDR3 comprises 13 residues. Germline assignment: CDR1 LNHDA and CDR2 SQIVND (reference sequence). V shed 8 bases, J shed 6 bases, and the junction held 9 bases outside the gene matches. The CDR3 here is CASQLQGAAEQYF. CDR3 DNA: TGTGCCAGTCAACTGCAGGGGGCGGCCGAGCAGTACTTC.

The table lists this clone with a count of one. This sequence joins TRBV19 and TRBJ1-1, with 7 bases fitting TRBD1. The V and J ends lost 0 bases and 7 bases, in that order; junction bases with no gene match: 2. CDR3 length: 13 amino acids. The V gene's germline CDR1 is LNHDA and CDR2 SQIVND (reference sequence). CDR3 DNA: TGTGCCAGTAGTATAGACAGACAGGGTGAAGCTTTCTTT. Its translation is CASSIDRQGEAFF.

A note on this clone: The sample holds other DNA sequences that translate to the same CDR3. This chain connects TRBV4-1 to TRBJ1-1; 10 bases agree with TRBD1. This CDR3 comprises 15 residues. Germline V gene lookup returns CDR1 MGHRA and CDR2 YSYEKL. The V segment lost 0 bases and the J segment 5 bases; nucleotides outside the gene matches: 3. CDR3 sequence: CASSQDRTGGTEAFF. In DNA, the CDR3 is TGCGCCAGCAGCCAAGACCGGACAGGGGGTACTGAAGCTTTCTTT.

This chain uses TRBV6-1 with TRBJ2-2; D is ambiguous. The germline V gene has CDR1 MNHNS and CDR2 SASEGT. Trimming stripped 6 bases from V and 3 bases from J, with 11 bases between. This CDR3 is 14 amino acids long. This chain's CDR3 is CASRRATDTGELFF. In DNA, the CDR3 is TGTGCCAGCAGAAGAGCGACGGACACCGGGGAGCTGTTTTTT.

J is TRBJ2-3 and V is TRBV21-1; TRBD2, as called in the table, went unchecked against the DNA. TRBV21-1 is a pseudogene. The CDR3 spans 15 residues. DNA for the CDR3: TGTGCCAGCAGCAGGCTAGCGGGGGCGGGGGATACGCAGTATTTT. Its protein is CASSRLAGAGDTQYF.

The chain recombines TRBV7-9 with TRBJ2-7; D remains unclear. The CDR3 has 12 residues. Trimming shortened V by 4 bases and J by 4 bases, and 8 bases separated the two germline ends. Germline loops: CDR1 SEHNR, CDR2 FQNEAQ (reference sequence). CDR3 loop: CASSSRGYEQYF. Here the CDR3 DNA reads TGTGCCAGCAGCTCCCGAGGATACGAGCAGTACTTC.

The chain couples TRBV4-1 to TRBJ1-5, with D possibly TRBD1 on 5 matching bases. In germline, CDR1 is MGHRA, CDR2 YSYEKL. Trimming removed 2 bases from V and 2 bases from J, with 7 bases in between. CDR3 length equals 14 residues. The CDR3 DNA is TGCGCCAGCAGCCAATTAGGGGGCAATCAGCCCCAGCATTTT. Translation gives CASSQLGGNQPQHF.

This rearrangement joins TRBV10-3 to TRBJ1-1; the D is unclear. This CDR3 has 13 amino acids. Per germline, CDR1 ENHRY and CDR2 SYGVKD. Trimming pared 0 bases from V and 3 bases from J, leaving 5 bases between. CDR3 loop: CAISESPYTEAFF. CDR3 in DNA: TGTGCCATCAGTGAGTCCCCATACACTGAAGCTTTCTTT.

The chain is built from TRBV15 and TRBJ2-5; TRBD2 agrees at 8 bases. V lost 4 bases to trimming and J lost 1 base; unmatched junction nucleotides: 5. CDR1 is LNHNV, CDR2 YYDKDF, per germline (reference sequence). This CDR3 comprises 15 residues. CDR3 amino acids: CATSNLAGAQETQYF. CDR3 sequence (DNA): TGTGCCACCAGCAACCTAGCGGGCGCCCAAGAGACCCAGTACTTC.

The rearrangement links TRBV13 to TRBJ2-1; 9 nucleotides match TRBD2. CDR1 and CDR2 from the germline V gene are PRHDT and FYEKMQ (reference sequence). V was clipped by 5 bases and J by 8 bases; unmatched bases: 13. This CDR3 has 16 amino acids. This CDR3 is CASSERGGASEDEQFF. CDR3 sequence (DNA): TGTGCCAGCAGCGAGCGCGGGGGGGCCTCTGAGGATGAGCAGTTCTTC.

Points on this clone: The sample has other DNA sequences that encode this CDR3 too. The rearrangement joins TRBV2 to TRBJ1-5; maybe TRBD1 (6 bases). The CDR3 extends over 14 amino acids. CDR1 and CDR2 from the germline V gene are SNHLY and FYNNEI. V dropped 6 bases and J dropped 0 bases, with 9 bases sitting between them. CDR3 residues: CASRGGASNQPQHF. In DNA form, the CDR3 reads TGTGCCAGCAGGGGGGGGGCTAGCAATCAGCCCCAGCATTTT.